This T cell receptor beta chain was identified in a study of cytomegalovirus exposure and HLA in healthy donors. Study in general: Earlier, 150 million to 200 million T cells were analyzed, and about 100 million unique TCR beta sequences were found among them.

Whole-study results and caveats: Diagnosis of cytomegalovirus status made by the classifier reportedly showed high specificity and sensitivity. A missense variant in DCLRE1C was later tied to TCR beta V- and J-gene trimming. Previous analysis showed most TCR beta V segments were productive about 90% or about 30% of the time.

The germline CDR1 and CDR2 sequences are SGHNT and YENEEA. The CDR3 sequence is 15 residues long. V shed 5 bases and J 1 base; nucleotides not matched to a gene: 3. Vbeta (60) and Jbeta (13) primers were used in the PCR. The method was immunoSEQ multiplex PCR; TCRdb's version includes in-frame clones alone and lacks a portion of them. The sample records roughly 77,000 clones, around 10% being singletons. With respect to this clone: Its specificity is not known.

The sequenced sample consisted of PBMCs. V gene TRBV11-3 combines with J gene TRBJ2-2; 8 bases are shared with TRBD1. This clonotype was sampled from a man in his fifties or sixties in good health and CMV-seropositive. The chain's CDR3 is CASSHGQGNTGELFF. DNA of the CDR3: TGTGCCAGCAGCCACGGACAGGGGAACACCGGGGAGCTGTTTTTT.